This T cell receptor beta chain came from a study of molecular identifiers for immune sequencing clone quantification. Trimming cost V 5 bases and J 0 bases, with 2 bases left between them. Looked up from germline, CDR1 is MNHEY and CDR2 is SVGEGT. The CDR3 has 11 amino acids. Ten or more counts support this clonotype. MiXCR, applied by TCRdb to the PCR reads, yields one record per CDR3 protein. The data show around 470,000 distinct CDR3 sequences, about a fifth seen once. This receptor was taken from a human donor in good health. Some libraries in this study had Jurkat cell RNA spiked in. Sequencing used naive CD8+ T cells from blood, with Jurkat cell RNA spiked in. Subset here: FACS-sorted CD8+CD4-CCR7+CD45RA+ naive T cells. The V call is TRBV6-2 or TRBV6-3, the J call TRBJ2-7; D is ambiguous. The chain's CDR3 is CASSTSYEQYF. The CDR3 nucleotides are TGTGCCAGCAGTACCTCCTACGAGCAGTACTTC.